A selection of T cell receptor beta chains follows, all from one sample in a study of blood T cell repertoires in COVID-19. Data came from immunoSEQ multiplex PCR; TCRdb stores just in-frame clones and leaves some out. The sample records about 300,000 clones, about 91% being singletons. Sequenced sample: peripheral blood. These receptors all come from a woman aged 25-40 years who had recovered from COVID-19. The CDR3 runs from the conserved cysteine through the conserved F or W. D genes are given only for firm matches. The listing skips clone size in some rows; elsewhere it reads once, few, many or a size class.

J: TRBJ2-1; D: TRBD2; size: -; V: TRBV5-1; DNA: TGCGCCAGCACCCCGTCCCTAGCGGGGGCCTCCTCCAATGAGCAGTTCTTC; CDR3: CASTPSLAGASSNEQFF
J: TRBJ2-6; D: TRBD1; size: once; V: TRBV7-9; DNA: TGTGCCAGCAGTTACAGGGGCTCTGGGGCCAACGTCCTGACTTTC; CDR3: CASSYRGSGANVLTF
J: TRBJ2-7; D: TRBD2; size: -; V: TRBV9; DNA: TGTGCCAGCAGCGTAGGGAGCGGGGGATACGAGCAGTACTTC; CDR3: CASSVGSGGYEQYF
J: TRBJ1-4; D: -; size: -; V: TRBV7-2; DNA: TGTGCCAGCAGGATAGGGGCAACTAATGAAAAACTGTTTTTT; CDR3: CASRIGATNEKLFF
J: TRBJ2-5; D: TRBD2; size: -; V: TRBV11-1; DNA: TGTGCCAGCAGCTCCCGGACTAGCGGCGGACAAGAGACCCAGTACTTC; CDR3: CASSSRTSGGQETQYF
J: TRBJ2-5; D: -; size: once; V: TRBV21-1; DNA: -; CDR3: CASSKVGKGASGGPKETQYF
J: TRBJ2-3; D: TRBD1; size: -; V: TRBV24-1; DNA: TGTGCCACCAGCGAATCCGGACAGGGACGGGGTACGCAGTATTTT; CDR3: CATSESGQGRGTQYF
J: TRBJ1-2; D: -; size: -; V: TRBV28; DNA: TGTGCCAGCAGTTTTAACAGGGCGAGCGGCTACACCTTC; CDR3: CASSFNRASGYTF
J: TRBJ2-7; D: -; size: -; V: TRBV27; DNA: TGTGCCAGCAGCCTAAAACAGGGCAACTCCTACGAGCAGTACTTC; CDR3: CASSLKQGNSYEQYF
J: TRBJ1-1; D: -; size: -; V: TRBV5-4; DNA: TGTGCCAGCAGCTTACCCGGGGAGGCCAACACTGAAGCTTTCTTT; CDR3: CASSLPGEANTEAFF
J: TRBJ1-1; D: -; size: -; V: TRBV6-5; DNA: TGTGCCAGCAGACCTCAGGGGCTCTCCACTGAAGCTTTCTTT; CDR3: CASRPQGLSTEAFF
J: TRBJ2-2; D: -; size: -; V: TRBV30; DNA: TGTGCTGGAAGGCTTAGGGGCCTGACGAACACCGGGGAGCTGTTTTTT; CDR3: CAGRLRGLTNTGELFF
J: TRBJ1-1; D: -; size: -; V: TRBV4-1; DNA: TGCGCCAGCAGCCAAGTACAGGACCGTGAAGCTTTCTTT; CDR3: CASSQVQDREAFF
J: TRBJ2-5; D: -; size: -; V: TRBV7-2; DNA: TGTGCCAGCAGCCAAGACAGCATCCAAGAGACCCAGTACTTC; CDR3: CASSQDSIQETQYF
J: TRBJ1-2; D: TRBD1; size: -; V: TRBV5-1; DNA: TGCGCCAGCAGCAAGGACAGGACAAGCAACTATGGCTACACCTTC; CDR3: CASSKDRTSNYGYTF
J: TRBJ1-1; D: TRBD1; size: -; V: TRBV6-5; DNA: TGTGCCAGCAGTCCACACAGGGGCTCAGCTTTCTTT; CDR3: CASSPHRGSAFF
J: TRBJ1-4; D: -; size: -; V: TRBV15; DNA: TGTGCCACCAGCAGAAACAGAGTTATTAATGAAAAACTGTTTTTT; CDR3: CATSRNRVINEKLFF
J: TRBJ1-2; D: TRBD1; size: -; V: TRBV29-1; DNA: TGCAGCGTCACACAACGAAGGGACAGCTATGGCTACACCTTC; CDR3: CSVTQRRDSYGYTF
J: TRBJ1-1; D: -; size: -; V: TRBV4-1; DNA: TGCGCCAGCAGCCAAGGGGAGGATTGGAGCACTGAAGCTTTCTTT; CDR3: CASSQGEDWSTEAFF
J: TRBJ1-2; D: -; size: -; V: TRBV18; DNA: TGTGCCAGCTCACCACAGGGAGGGTACGATGGCTACACCTTC; CDR3: CASSPQGGYDGYTF
J: TRBJ1-2; D: TRBD1; size: -; V: TRBV30; DNA: TGTGCCTGGAGTCCGACGACAGGGCCATCCTATGGCTACACCTTC; CDR3: CAWSPTTGPSYGYTF
J: TRBJ1-5; D: -; size: -; V: TRBV29-1; DNA: TGCAGCGTTGAGGTGACAGCAAAAGATCAGCCCCAGCATTTT; CDR3: CSVEVTAKDQPQHF
J: TRBJ2-7; D: TRBD1; size: -; V: TRBV6-2/TRBV6-3; DNA: TGTGCCAGCAGCGGACAGGGGAGCTCCTACGAGCAGTACTTC; CDR3: CASSGQGSSYEQYF
J: TRBJ1-2; D: -; size: -; V: TRBV28; DNA: TGTGCGATTAGGGAGACCGTTTATGGCTACACCTTC; CDR3: CAIRETVYGYTF
J: TRBJ2-3; D: TRBD2; size: -; V: TRBV30; DNA: TGTGCCTGGGTAGCGGGGTTGAGCACAGATACGCAGTATTTT; CDR3: CAWVAGLSTDTQYF
J: TRBJ1-5; D: -; size: -; V: TRBV2; DNA: TGTGCCAGCAGTGAACGGGGTCCTAATCAGCCCCAGCATTTT; CDR3: CASSERGPNQPQHF
J: TRBJ2-7; D: TRBD1; size: -; V: TRBV10-3; DNA: TGTGCCATCAGCCGGGACAGGGGTAAGCACGAGCAGTACTTC; CDR3: CAISRDRGKHEQYF
J: TRBJ2-1; D: TRBD2; size: -; V: TRBV9; DNA: TGTGCCAGCAGCGCGGGCGTTTTAGCGGGGCAGTTCTTC; CDR3: CASSAGVLAGQFF
J: TRBJ2-7; D: -; size: -; V: TRBV5-1; DNA: TGCGCCAGCAGCTTGCAGTTCGGGGGAAAGCAGTACTTC; CDR3: CASSLQFGGKQYF
J: TRBJ1-6; D: TRBD1; size: -; V: TRBV6-2/TRBV6-3; DNA: TGTGCCAGCAGTTACCGGACAGGAAATTCACCCCTCCACTTT; CDR3: CASSYRTGNSPLHF
J: TRBJ2-1; D: -; size: once; V: TRBV29-1; DNA: TGCAGCGTTGAACAGGACAGCGATGAGCAGTTCTTC; CDR3: CSVEQDSDEQFF
J: TRBJ1-4; D: TRBD1; size: -; V: TRBV7-9; DNA: TGTGCCAGCAGCTTACAGGGGGGTAATGAAAAACTGTTTTTT; CDR3: CASSLQGGNEKLFF
J: TRBJ1-1; D: -; size: -; V: TRBV7-8; DNA: TGTGCCAGCAGCTTGGCAGGGTTAAATCAGGGCACTGAAGCTTTCTTT; CDR3: CASSLAGLNQGTEAFF
J: TRBJ2-3; D: TRBD2; size: -; V: TRBV13; DNA: TGTGCCAGCAGCCCCAGACTAGCGGGGGCTTCAGATACGCAGTATTTT; CDR3: CASSPRLAGASDTQYF
J: TRBJ2-3; D: -; size: -; V: TRBV7-6; DNA: TGTGCCAGCAGCTTAAATGTGGACTTGGCGGATACGCAGTATTTT; CDR3: CASSLNVDLADTQYF
J: TRBJ1-2; D: TRBD1; size: -; V: TRBV9; DNA: TGTGCCAGCAGATCGGACAGGAGCTATGGCTACACCTTC; CDR3: CASRSDRSYGYTF
J: TRBJ2-1; D: TRBD2; size: -; V: TRBV15; DNA: TGTGCCACCAGCATAACTAGCGGGGGGGCTCGGGATGAGCAGTTCTTC; CDR3: CATSITSGGARDEQFF
J: TRBJ2-2; D: TRBD1; size: -; V: TRBV5-4; DNA: TGTGCCAGCAGCGGAACAGGGGCGGCCGGGGAGCTGTTTTTT; CDR3: CASSGTGAAGELFF
J: TRBJ2-7; D: TRBD1; size: -; V: TRBV25-1; DNA: TGTGCCAGCGAACCAAGACAGGGGTCTTTACACTACGAGCAGTACTTC; CDR3: CASEPRQGSLHYEQYF
J: TRBJ1-6; D: -; size: -; V: TRBV19; DNA: TGTGCCAGTAGTATGGCTCCGGGGAAGGGTTATTCACCCCTCCACTTT; CDR3: CASSMAPGKGYSPLHF
J: TRBJ2-7; D: -; size: -; V: TRBV2; DNA: TGTGCCAGCAGTGTCAACAGGGCCTACTACGAGCAGTACTTC; CDR3: CASSVNRAYYEQYF
J: TRBJ1-5; D: -; size: -; V: TRBV7-2; DNA: TGTGCCAGCAGCTTAGGAATAGGGTATGCGGGAAATCAGCCCCAGCATTTT; CDR3: CASSLGIGYAGNQPQHF
J: TRBJ1-6; D: -; size: -; V: TRBV6-2/TRBV6-3; DNA: TGTGCCAGCAGTCAGTCCGATAATTCACCCCTCCACTTT; CDR3: CASSQSDNSPLHF
J: TRBJ2-7; D: -; size: once; V: TRBV6-5; DNA: TGTGCCAGCAGTTACTCGGGGCCGCAGATATACGAGCAGTACTTC; CDR3: CASSYSGPQIYEQYF
J: TRBJ1-2; D: -; size: few; V: TRBV27; DNA: TGTGCCAGCAGTTTATCGCGGACAACGTCCTATGGCTACACCTTC; CDR3: CASSLSRTTSYGYTF
J: TRBJ1-5; D: TRBD1; size: -; V: TRBV28; DNA: TGTGCCAGCAGAGACAGGGTTGGCAATCAGCCCCAGCATTTT; CDR3: CASRDRVGNQPQHF
J: TRBJ1-4; D: -; size: -; V: TRBV7-3; DNA: TGTGCCAGCAGCTCAACCGTGCCAGGGGATAAAAAACTGTTTTTT; CDR3: CASSSTVPGDKKLFF
J: TRBJ1-2; D: -; size: few; V: TRBV7-9; DNA: TGTGCCAGCAGCTTAGGACAGGACTATGGCTACACCTTC; CDR3: CASSLGQDYGYTF
J: TRBJ1-6; D: TRBD1; size: -; V: TRBV4-1; DNA: TGCGCCAGCAGCCAAGGGGGACAGAAGGGTTCACCCCTCCACTTT; CDR3: CASSQGGQKGSPLHF
J: TRBJ1-2; D: -; size: few; V: TRBV7-2; DNA: -; CDR3: CASSLVAQGITNTF
J: TRBJ2-3; D: -; size: -; V: TRBV4-3; DNA: TGCGCCAGCAGCCAAGGGAGAACGATTAGCACAGATACGCAGTATTTT; CDR3: CASSQGRTISTDTQYF
J: TRBJ2-3; D: -; size: once; V: TRBV10-3; DNA: TGTGCCATCAGTGAGATCGGTCCTGATACGCAGTATTTT; CDR3: CAISEIGPDTQYF
J: TRBJ2-2; D: -; size: -; V: TRBV2; DNA: TGTGCCAGCAGTGACGGGAACACCGGGGAGCTGTTTTTT; CDR3: CASSDGNTGELFF
J: TRBJ1-4; D: -; size: -; V: TRBV2; DNA: TGTGCCAGCAGGAAGACAGACGAACATGAAAAACTGTTTTTT; CDR3: CASRKTDEHEKLFF
J: TRBJ1-1; D: TRBD1; size: -; V: TRBV2; DNA: TGTGCCAGCATCCTCGGACAGGGGAACACTGAAGCTTTCTTT; CDR3: CASILGQGNTEAFF
J: TRBJ2-7; D: -; size: few; V: TRBV3-1/TRBV3-2; DNA: TGTGCCAGCAGCCTTCGCGGGTACGAGCAGTACTTC; CDR3: CASSLRGYEQYF
J: TRBJ1-4; D: -; size: -; V: TRBV10-3; DNA: TGTGCCATCAGCGCGGGGACTAATGAAAAACTGTTTTTT; CDR3: CAISAGTNEKLFF